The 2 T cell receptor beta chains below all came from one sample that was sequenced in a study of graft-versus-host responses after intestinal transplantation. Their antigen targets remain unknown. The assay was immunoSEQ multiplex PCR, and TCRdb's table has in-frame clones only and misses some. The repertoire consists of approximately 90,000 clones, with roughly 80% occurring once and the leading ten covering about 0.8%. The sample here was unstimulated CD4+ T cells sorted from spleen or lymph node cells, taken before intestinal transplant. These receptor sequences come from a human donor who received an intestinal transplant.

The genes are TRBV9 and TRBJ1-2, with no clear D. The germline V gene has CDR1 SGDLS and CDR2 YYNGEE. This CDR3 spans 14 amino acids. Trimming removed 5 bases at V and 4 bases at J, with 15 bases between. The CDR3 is CASRTSGMGYGYTF. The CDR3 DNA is TGTGCCAGCAGAACATCCGGGATGGGCTATGGCTACACCTTC. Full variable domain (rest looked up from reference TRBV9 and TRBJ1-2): DSGVTQTPKHLITATGQRVTLRCSPRSGDLSVYWYQQSLDQGLQFLIQYYNGEERAKGNILERFSAQQFPDLHSELNLSSLELGDSALYFCASRTSGMGYGYTFGSGTRLTVV.

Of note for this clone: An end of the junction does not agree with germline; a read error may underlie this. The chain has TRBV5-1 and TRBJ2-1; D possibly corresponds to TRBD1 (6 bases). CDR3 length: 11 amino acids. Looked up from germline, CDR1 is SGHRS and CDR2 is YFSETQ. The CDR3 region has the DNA TGCGCCAGCAGCCTAGACAGGCTCCTAGTCTTC. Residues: CASSLDRLLVF. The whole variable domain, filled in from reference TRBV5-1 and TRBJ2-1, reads KAGVTQTPRYLIKTRGQQVTLSCSPISGHRSVSWYQQTPGQGLQFLFEYFSETQRNKGNFPGRFSGRQFSNSRSEMNVSTLELGDSALYLCASSLDRLLVFGPGTRLTVL.